The rows below give T cell receptor beta chains drawn from one sample of a study. TCRdb analysed the RT-PCR reads with MiXCR anew, one entry per CDR3 protein. Of about 680,000 distinct CDR3 sequences detected, 14% appear once; the ten largest clones hold 3% to 4.5%. The sequenced sample was memory CD4+ T cells from blood. The receptors were sampled from a female donor in good health, serving as a healthy control. Each CDR3 is given with its conserved first and last residue. Each record gives: D gene, V gene, clone size, J gene, CDR3 DNA, CDR3 protein. D genes are given only for firm matches. A row's size may be missing; if present it is once, few, many or a size class.

>NA|TRBV12-3/TRBV12-4|many|TRBJ2-7
TGTGCCAGCAGCTCGACGGGGTACGAGCAGTACTTC
CASSSTGYEQYF
>TRBD1|TRBV28|NA|TRBJ2-7
TGTGCCAGTGGGGACAGGGCGGGTGTGCACTTC
CASGDRAGVHF
>TRBD1|TRBV3-1|few|TRBJ1-3
TGTGCCAGCAGCCAGGTCTCGACAGGGTGGGAGTTT
CASSQVSTGWEF
>NA|TRBV19|NA|TRBJ2-1
TGTGCCAGTCAAAATCCTGGTCGTCAGAACAATGAGCAGTTCTTC
CASQNPGRQNNEQFF
>NA|TRBV20-1|many|TRBJ2-3
TGCAGTGCTAGCGGGGAAACTAGCACAGATACGCAGTATTTT
CSASGETSTDTQYF
>NA|TRBV29-1|many|TRBJ2-7
TGCAGCGTTGGCGGGCCCCCCTACGAGCAGTACTTC
CSVGGPPYEQYF
>NA|TRBV12-3/TRBV12-4|few|TRBJ1-1
TGTGCCACCTCTGGAGGAAGAACTGAAGCTTTCTTT
CATSGGRTEAFF
>NA|TRBV12-3/TRBV12-4|NA|TRBJ2-1
TGTGCCAGCACCCCAAGGCGGGTTGATGAGCAGTTCTTC
CASTPRRVDEQFF
>TRBD1|TRBV20-1|few|TRBJ1-5
TGCAGTGCTGTAAGGACAGGCGGAAGTCAGCCCCAGCATTTT
CSAVRTGGSQPQHF
>TRBD1|TRBV28|NA|TRBJ1-1
TGTGCCAGCAGACCAGCAGGGGGGGGAGCTTTCTTT
CASRPAGGGAFF
>NA|TRBV6-5|many|TRBJ1-6
TGTGCCAGCAGTTACTCCTCCGGGCCACAAAGGGGCTCACCCCTCCACTTT
CASSYSSGPQRGSPLHF
>TRBD2|TRBV7-9|NA|TRBJ2-7
TGTGCCAGCAGCACGACTAGCGGGAGGTCCGAGCAGTACTTC
CASSTTSGRSEQYF
>NA|TRBV12-3/TRBV12-4|NA|TRBJ1-3
TGTGCCAGCAGTTTCCATACAGGAAACACCATATATTTT
CASSFHTGNTIYF
>NA|TRBV7-2|many|TRBJ2-2
TGTGCCAGCAGCGCACAAAACACCGGGGAGCTGTTTTTT
CASSAQNTGELFF
>NA|TRBV20-1|many|TRBJ2-1
TGCAGTGCTCAGAGGAGGGCAGGGGATGAGCAGTTCTTC
CSAQRRAGDEQFF
>NA|TRBV4-3|NA|TRBJ2-7
TGCGCCAGCAGCCAATTCTCTAGCCCCCTAGAGCAGTACTTC
CASSQFSSPLEQYF
>TRBD1|TRBV28|NA|TRBJ2-1
TGTGCCAGCCGACTCCGGGGACAGGTCCAGAGCTCCTACAATGAGCAGTTCTTC
CASRLRGQVQSSYNEQFF
>TRBD2|TRBV20-1|many|TRBJ2-1
TGCAGTGCTAGACCGGGACTAGCGGGGTTGTACAATGAGCAGTTCTTC
CSARPGLAGLYNEQFF
>TRBD2|TRBV4-2|few|TRBJ2-3
TGTGCCAGCAGCCAAGATAAGCTAGCGGGATTGGGCACAGATACGCAGTATTTT
CASSQDKLAGLGTDTQYF
>TRBD2|TRBV6-5|many|TRBJ2-7
TGTGCCAGCCGGCGAGCGGGAGGGTCCTACGAGCAGTACTTC
CASRRAGGSYEQYF
>NA|TRBV10-3|NA|TRBJ1-2
TGTGCCATCAGTGACCAGGCGAAACCGGGTCCTAGGTATGGCTACACCTTC
CAISDQAKPGPRYGYTF
>TRBD2|TRBV28|few|TRBJ2-3
TGTGCCAGCAGTAATGCCCGGAGCGGGAGGGCCGCAGATACGCAGTATTTT
CASSNARSGRAADTQYF
>NA|TRBV6-6|many|TRBJ1-6
TGTGCCAGCAGTTACTGGGGGGCTGAGGCTCCCCTCCACTTT
CASSYWGAEAPLHF
>TRBD2|TRBV29-1|few|TRBJ2-1
TGCAGCGTTGGCCTAGCGGGGGGGCAGGTAAAGTTCTTC
CSVGLAGGQVKFF
>TRBD2|TRBV4-1|many|TRBJ2-3
TGCGCCAGCAGCCAGGGCTTTGGGGGAGGGACAGATACGCAGTATTTT
CASSQGFGGGTDTQYF
>NA|TRBV7-6|NA|TRBJ2-3
TGTGCCAGCAGCTCCGGACTGAGAACAGATACGCAGTATTTT
CASSSGLRTDTQYF
>TRBD1|TRBV11-2|NA|TRBJ2-3
TGTGCCAGCAGCTTAGGTTTCGGGACAGACCCCACAGATACGCAGTATTTT
CASSLGFGTDPTDTQYF
>NA|TRBV5-5|many|TRBJ1-3
TGTGCCAGCAGCTTGGACCCCTTCCCCGGAAACACCATATATTTT
CASSLDPFPGNTIYF
>TRBD1|TRBV10-3|NA|TRBJ2-2
TGTGCCATCGGACAGGGGGAAACCGGGGAGCTGTTTTTT
CAIGQGETGELFF
>TRBD1|TRBV24-1|few|TRBJ2-1
TGTGCCACCAGTGATCCGGACAGGGGTGAGCAGTTCTTC
CATSDPDRGEQFF
>NA|TRBV7-2|few|TRBJ2-5
TGTGCCAGCAGCGATGGCACTAGCCACTTACAAGAGACCCAGTACTTC
CASSDGTSHLQETQYF
>NA|TRBV12-3/TRBV12-4|many|TRBJ1-1
TGTGCCAGCAGTGGACGGACAGTGAACACTGAAGCTTTCTTT
CASSGRTVNTEAFF
>NA|TRBV6-5|many|TRBJ2-7
TGTGCCAGCAGTTACACTGCGGGTGCCTACGAGCAGTACTTC
CASSYTAGAYEQYF
>NA|TRBV6-5|NA|TRBJ1-5
TGTGCCAGCAGTTACACGACTGATCAGCCCCAGCATTTT
CASSYTTDQPQHF
>TRBD2|TRBV9|NA|TRBJ2-1
TGTGCCAGCAACCTAGCGGATAGTACCTACAATGAGCAGTTCTTC
CASNLADSTYNEQFF
>TRBD1|TRBV5-1|many|TRBJ2-1
TGCGCCAGCAGCGGGGACAGGACCTCCTACAATGAGCAGTTCTTC
CASSGDRTSYNEQFF
>NA|TRBV4-3|few|TRBJ1-4
TGCGCCAGCAGCCAAGATTGGGGGGCCAGCGTAAAACTGTTTTTT
CASSQDWGASVKLFF
>NA|TRBV15|NA|TRBJ2-7
TGTGCCACCAGCAGAGGCCAGGGTGACAAGGACGAGCAGTACTTC
CATSRGQGDKDEQYF
>NA|TRBV3-1|NA|TRBJ2-1
TGTGCCAGCAGCACCTACCGGGACGTCGAGAAGGTAATCTTC
CASSTYRDVEKVIF
>NA|TRBV12-3/TRBV12-4|NA|TRBJ2-2
TGTGCCAGCAGTTCGCCGGACGGGCGGACCCCGAACACCGGGGAGCTGTTTTTT
CASSSPDGRTPNTGELFF
>NA|TRBV5-1|few|TRBJ1-5
TGCGCCAGCAGCCCCAACTTTGCGGGTAGCAATCAGCCCCAGCATTTT
CASSPNFAGSNQPQHF
>TRBD2|TRBV6-5|NA|TRBJ2-7
TGTGCCAGCAGTTACACTCGGCCCGGGACTAGCGGGAGGGTTGAGCAGTACTTC
CASSYTRPGTSGRVEQYF
>NA|TRBV4-3|NA|TRBJ1-3
TGCGCCAGCAGCCGGGACGCCGGAAACACCATATATTTT
CASSRDAGNTIYF
>NA|TRBV4-1|many|TRBJ1-2
TGCGCCAGCAGCCAATTGGACACCGCTAACTATGGCTACACCTTC
CASSQLDTANYGYTF
>NA|TRBV12-3/TRBV12-4|few|TRBJ2-1
TGTGCCAGCAGTTTAGTTAGTTACGACAATGAGCAGTTCTTC
CASSLVSYDNEQFF
>TRBD2|TRBV7-2|NA|TRBJ2-3
TGTGCCAGCAGCCTTCTAGCGGGGGAGACCACAGATACGCAGTATTTT
CASSLLAGETTDTQYF
>TRBD1|TRBV30|NA|TRBJ1-5
TGTGCCTGGACCGTAGGGGGACAGGGGGTGAAGCCCCAGCATTTT
CAWTVGGQGVKPQHF
>TRBD2|TRBV15|NA|TRBJ2-5
TGTGCCACCAGCAGAGGGGGGACTAGCGGGAAGACGGAGACCCAGTACTTC
CATSRGGTSGKTETQYF
>TRBD1|TRBV5-1|many|TRBJ2-1
TGCGCCAGCAGCTTACAGGGGGTATACAATGAGCAGTTCTTC
CASSLQGVYNEQFF
>NA|TRBV19|NA|TRBJ1-1
TGTGCCAGTAAGCCGCGAAGGCGGGGCGGGACTGAAGCTTTCTTT
CASKPRRRGGTEAFF
>TRBD1|TRBV24-1|NA|TRBJ2-1
TGTGCCACCAGTCATACGGGGACAGGCTCCCAAAAACAGTTCTTC
CATSHTGTGSQKQFF
>TRBD1|TRBV27|few|TRBJ2-6
TGTGCCAGCAGTTTGAGACAGGGCTTTGGGGCCAACGTCCTGACTTTC
CASSLRQGFGANVLTF